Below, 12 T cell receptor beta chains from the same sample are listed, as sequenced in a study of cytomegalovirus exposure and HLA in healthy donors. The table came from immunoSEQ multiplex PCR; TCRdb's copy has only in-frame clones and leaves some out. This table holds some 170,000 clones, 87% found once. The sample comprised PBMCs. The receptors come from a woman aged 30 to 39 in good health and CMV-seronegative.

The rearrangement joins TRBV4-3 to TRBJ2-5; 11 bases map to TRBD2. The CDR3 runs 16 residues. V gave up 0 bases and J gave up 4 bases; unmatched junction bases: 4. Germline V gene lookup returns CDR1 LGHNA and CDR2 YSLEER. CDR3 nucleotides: TGCGCCAGCAGCCAAGATCTAGCGGGGGGAGGAGAGACCCAGTACTTC. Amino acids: CASSQDLAGGGETQYF.

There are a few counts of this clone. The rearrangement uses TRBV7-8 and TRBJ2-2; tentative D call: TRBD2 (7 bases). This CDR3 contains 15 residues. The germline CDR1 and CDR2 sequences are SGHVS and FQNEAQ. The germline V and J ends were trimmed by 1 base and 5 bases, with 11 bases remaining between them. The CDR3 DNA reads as TGTGCCAGCAGCTTAGAGGGGGGGAAAACCGGGGAGCTGTTTTTT. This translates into CASSLEGGKTGELFF.

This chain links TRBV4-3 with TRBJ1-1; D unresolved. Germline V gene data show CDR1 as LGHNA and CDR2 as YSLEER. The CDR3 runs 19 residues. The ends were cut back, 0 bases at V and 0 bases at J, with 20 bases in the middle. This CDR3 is CASSQEARGSWEMNTEAFF. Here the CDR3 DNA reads TGCGCCAGCAGCCAAGAGGCCCGAGGAAGTTGGGAGATGAACACTGAAGCTTTCTTT.

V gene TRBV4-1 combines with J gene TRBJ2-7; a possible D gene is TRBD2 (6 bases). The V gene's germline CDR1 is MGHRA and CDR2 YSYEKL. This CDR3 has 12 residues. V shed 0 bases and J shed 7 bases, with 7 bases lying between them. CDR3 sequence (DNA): TGCGCCAGCAGCCAAGATGGGAGGGAGCAGTACTTC. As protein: CASSQDGREQYF.

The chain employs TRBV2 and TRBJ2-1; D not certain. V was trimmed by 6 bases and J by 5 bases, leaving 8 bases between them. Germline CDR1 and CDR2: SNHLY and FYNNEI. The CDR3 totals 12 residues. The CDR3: CASSITNNEQFF. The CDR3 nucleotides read TGTGCCAGCAGCATTACAAACAATGAGCAGTTCTTC.

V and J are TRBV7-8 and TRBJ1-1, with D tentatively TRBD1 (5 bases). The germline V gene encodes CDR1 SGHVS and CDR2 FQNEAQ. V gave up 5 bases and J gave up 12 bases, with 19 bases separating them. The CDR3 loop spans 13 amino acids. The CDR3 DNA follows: TGTGCCAGCAGCCCCCCCGGGTCAGGGTTGACTTTCTTT. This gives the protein CASSPPGSGLTFF.

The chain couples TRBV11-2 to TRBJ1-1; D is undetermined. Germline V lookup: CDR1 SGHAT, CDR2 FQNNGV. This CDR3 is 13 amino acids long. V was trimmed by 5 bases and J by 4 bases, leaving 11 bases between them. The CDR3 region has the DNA TGTGCCAGCAGCACTCGACCGGGCACTGAAGCTTTCTTT. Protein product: CASSTRPGTEAFF.

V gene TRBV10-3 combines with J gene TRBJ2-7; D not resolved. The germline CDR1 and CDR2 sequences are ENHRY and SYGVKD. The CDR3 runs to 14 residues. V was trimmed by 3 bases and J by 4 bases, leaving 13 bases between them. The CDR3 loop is CAISDDTGPYEQYF. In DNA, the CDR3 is TGTGCCATCAGTGACGACACCGGTCCTTACGAGCAGTACTTC.

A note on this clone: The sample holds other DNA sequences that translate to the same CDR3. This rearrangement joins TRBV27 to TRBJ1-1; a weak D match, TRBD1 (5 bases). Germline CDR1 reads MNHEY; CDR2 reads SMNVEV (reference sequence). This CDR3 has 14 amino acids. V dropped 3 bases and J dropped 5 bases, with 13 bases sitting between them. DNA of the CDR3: TGTGCCAGCAGTTTGCAGGGCGGGGGGACTGAAGCTTTCTTT. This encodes CASSLQGGGTEAFF.

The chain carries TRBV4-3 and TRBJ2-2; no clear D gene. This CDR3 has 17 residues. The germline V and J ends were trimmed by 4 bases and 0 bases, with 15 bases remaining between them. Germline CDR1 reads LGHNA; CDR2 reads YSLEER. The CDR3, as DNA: TGCGCCAGCAGCCTGAATCCTCTGGGCCCGAACACCGGGGAGCTGTTTTTT. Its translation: CASSLNPLGPNTGELFF.

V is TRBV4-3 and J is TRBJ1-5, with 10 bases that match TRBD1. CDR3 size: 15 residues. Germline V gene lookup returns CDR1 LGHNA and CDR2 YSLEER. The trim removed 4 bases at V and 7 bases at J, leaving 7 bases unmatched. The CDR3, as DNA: TGCGCCAGCAGCCCGACCGGGACAGGGGCGCAGCCCCAGCATTTT. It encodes CASSPTGTGAQPQHF.

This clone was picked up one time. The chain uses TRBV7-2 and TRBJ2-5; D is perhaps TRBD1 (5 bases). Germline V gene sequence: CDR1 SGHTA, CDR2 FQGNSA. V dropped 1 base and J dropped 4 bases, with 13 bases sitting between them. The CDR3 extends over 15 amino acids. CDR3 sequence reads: CASSLVVGRVETQYF. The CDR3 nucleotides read TGTGCCAGCAGCTTAGTTGTGGGGCGCGTAGAGACCCAGTACTTC.